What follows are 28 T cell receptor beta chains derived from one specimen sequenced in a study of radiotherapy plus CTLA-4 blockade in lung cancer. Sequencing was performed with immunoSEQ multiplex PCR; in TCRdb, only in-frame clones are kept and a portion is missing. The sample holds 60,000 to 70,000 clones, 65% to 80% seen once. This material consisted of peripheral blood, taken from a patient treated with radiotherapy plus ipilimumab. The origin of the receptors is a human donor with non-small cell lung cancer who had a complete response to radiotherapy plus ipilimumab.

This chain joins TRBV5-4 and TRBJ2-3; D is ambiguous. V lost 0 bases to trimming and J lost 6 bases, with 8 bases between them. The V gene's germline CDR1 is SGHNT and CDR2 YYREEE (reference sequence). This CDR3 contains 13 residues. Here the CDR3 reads CASSLDLWDTQYF. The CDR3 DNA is TGTGCCAGCAGCTTGGATCTATGGGATACGCAGTATTTT.

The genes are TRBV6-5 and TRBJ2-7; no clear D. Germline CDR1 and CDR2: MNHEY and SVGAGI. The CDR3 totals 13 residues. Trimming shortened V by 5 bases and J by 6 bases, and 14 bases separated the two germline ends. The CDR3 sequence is CASSELGFREQYV. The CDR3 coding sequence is TGTGCCAGCAGTGAATTGGGGTTTCGCGAGCAGTACGTC.

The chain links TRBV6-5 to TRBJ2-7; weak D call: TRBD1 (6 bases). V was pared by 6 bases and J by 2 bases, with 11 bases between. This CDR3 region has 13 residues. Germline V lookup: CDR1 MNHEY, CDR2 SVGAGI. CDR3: CASRGRDTYEQYF. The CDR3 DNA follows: TGTGCCAGCAGAGGCAGGGACACCTACGAGCAGTACTTC.

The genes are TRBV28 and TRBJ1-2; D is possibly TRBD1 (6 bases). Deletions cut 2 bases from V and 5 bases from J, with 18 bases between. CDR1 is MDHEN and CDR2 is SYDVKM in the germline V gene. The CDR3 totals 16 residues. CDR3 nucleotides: TGTGCCAGCAGTTTAACGTCTGACAGGTACCGTTATGGCTACACCTTC. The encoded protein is CASSLTSDRYRYGYTF.

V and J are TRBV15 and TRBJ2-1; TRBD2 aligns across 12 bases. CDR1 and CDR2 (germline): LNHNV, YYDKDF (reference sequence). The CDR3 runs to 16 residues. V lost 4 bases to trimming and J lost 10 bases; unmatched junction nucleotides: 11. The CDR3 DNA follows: TGTGCCACCAGCACCCTTCCTAGCGGGAGGGGTTGGGAGCAGTTCTTC. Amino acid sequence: CATSTLPSGRGWEQFF.

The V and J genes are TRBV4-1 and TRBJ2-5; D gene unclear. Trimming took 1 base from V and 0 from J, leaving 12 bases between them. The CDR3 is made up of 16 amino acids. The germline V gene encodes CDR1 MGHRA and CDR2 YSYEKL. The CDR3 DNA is TGCGCCAGCAGCCAAGGCACCGGGTACAACCAAGAGACCCAGTACTTC. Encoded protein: CASSQGTGYNQETQYF.

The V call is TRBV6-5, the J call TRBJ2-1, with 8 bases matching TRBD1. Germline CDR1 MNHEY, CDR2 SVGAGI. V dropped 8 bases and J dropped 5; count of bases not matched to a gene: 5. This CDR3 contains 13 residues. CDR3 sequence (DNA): TGTGCCAGCCAGGACAGGGAGGACAATGAGCAGTTCTTC. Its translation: CASQDREDNEQFF.

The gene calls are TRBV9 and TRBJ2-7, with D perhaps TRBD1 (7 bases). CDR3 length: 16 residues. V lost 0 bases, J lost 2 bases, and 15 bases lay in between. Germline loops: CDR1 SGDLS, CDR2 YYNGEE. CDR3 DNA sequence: TGTGCCAGCAGCGTAGCGCGGGACAGTGCCGCCTACGAGCAGTACTTC. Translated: CASSVARDSAAYEQYF.

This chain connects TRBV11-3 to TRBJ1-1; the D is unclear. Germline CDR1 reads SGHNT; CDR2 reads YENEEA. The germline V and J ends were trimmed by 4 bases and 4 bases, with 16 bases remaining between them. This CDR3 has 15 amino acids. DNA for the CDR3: TGTGCCAGCAGCTCCTCGGGTTCGGGGAGCACTGAAGCTTTCTTT. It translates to CASSSSGSGSTEAFF.

CDR3 bases: TGTGCCATCAGTGAGTCGGGGCAGAGCAATCAGCCCCAGCATTTT. Its protein product is CAISESGQSNQPQHF. The V gene is TRBV10-3, the J gene TRBJ1-5, with D perhaps TRBD1 (5 bases). Trimming removed 0 bases from V and 1 base from J, with 7 bases in between. In germline, CDR1 is ENHRY, CDR2 SYGVKD. The CDR3 is made up of 15 amino acids.

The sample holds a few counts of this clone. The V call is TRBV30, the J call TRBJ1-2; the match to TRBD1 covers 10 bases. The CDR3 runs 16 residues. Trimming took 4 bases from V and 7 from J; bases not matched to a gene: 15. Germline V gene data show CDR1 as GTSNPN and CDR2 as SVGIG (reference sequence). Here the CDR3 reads CAWIRTGTGVQGGYTF. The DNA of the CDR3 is TGTGCCTGGATTCGTACCGGGACAGGGGTGCAGGGTGGCTACACCTTC.

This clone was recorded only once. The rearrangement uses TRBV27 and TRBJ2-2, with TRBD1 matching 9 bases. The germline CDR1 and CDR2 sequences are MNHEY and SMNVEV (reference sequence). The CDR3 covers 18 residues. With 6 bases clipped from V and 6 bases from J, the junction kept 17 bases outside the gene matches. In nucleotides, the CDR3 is TGTGCCAGCAGATCCTACAGGGGGGACAGGGTGACCGCCGGGGAGCTGTTTTTT. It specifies CASRSYRGDRVTAGELFF.

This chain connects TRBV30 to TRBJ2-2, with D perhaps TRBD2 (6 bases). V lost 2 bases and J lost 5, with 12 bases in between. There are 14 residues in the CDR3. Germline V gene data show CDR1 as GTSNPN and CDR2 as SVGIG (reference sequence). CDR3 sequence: CAWSIPGATGELFF. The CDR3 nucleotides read TGTGCCTGGAGTATCCCGGGAGCGACCGGGGAGCTGTTTTTT.

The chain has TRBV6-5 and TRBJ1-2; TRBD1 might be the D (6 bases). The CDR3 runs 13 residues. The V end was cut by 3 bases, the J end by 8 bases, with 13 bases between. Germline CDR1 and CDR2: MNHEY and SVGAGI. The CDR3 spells CASSYTGGRGYTF. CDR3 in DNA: TGTGCCAGCAGTTATACCGGGGGCAGGGGCTACACCTTC.

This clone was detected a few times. In DNA form, the CDR3 reads TGTGCCAGCTCCCAGGACGGTTACTATGGCTACACCTTC. Protein sequence: CASSQDGYYGYTF. The rearrangement links TRBV6-5 to TRBJ1-2; D uncertain. The V gene lost 8 bases and the J gene lost 3 bases, with 13 bases spanning the gap. Germline lookup yields CDR1 MNHEY and CDR2 SVGAGI. The CDR3 covers 13 residues.

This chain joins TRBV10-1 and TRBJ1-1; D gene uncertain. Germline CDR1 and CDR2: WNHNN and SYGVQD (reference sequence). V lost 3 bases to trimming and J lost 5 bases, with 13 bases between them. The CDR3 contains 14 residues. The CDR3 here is CASSEGGRRTEAFF. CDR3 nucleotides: TGCGCCAGCAGTGAAGGCGGACGGCGGACTGAAGCTTTCTTT.

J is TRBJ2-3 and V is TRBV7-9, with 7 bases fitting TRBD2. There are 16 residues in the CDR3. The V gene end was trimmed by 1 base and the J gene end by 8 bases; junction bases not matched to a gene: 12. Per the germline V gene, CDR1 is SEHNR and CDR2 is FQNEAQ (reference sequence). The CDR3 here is CASSLERLAPRGTQYF. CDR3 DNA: TGTGCCAGCAGCTTAGAGAGACTAGCCCCCCGTGGTACGCAGTATTTT.

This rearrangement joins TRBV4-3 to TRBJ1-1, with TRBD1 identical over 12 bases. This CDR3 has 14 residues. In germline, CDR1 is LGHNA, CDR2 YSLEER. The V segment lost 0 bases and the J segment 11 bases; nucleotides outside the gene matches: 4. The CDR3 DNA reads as TGCGCCAGCAGCCAAGACGGGACAGGGGGCTCGGCTTTCTTT. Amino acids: CASSQDGTGGSAFF.

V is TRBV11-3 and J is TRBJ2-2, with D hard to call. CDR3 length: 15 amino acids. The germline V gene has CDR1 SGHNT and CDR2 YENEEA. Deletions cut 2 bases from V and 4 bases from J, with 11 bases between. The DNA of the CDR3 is TGTGCCAGCAGCTTAACCGGCCAGGTCACCGGGGAGCTGTTTTTT. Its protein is CASSLTGQVTGELFF.

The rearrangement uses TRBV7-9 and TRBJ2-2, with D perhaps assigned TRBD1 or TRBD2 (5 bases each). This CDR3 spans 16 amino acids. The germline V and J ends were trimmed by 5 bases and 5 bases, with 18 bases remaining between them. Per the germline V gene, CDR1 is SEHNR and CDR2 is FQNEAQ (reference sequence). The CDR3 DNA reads TGTGCCAGCAGCCCGCTTGGGACGGTTTGGACCGGGGAGCTGTTTTTT. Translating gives CASSPLGTVWTGELFF.

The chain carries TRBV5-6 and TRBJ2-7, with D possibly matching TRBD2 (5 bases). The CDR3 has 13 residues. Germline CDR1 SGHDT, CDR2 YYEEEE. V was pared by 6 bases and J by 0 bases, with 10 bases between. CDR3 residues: CASMDLRSYEQYF. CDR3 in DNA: TGTGCCAGCATGGACTTACGCTCCTACGAGCAGTACTTC.

As DNA, the CDR3 is TGTGCCACCAGCAGAGATTACCAGACGGTCGGGGAGCTGTTTTTT. The encoded protein is CATSRDYQTVGELFF. The genes are TRBV15 and TRBJ2-2; D uncertain. CDR3 size: 15 residues. The V end lost 0 bases, the J end lost 7 bases, and 12 bases lay between the germline ends. From germline, CDR1 is LNHNV and CDR2 YYDKDF (reference sequence).

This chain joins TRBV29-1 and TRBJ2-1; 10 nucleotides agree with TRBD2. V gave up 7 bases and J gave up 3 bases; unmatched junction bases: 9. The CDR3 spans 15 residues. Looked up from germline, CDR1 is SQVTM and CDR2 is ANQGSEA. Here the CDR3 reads CSAHSGGIVYNEQFF. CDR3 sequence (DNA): TGCAGCGCCCATAGCGGGGGGATCGTCTACAATGAGCAGTTCTTC.

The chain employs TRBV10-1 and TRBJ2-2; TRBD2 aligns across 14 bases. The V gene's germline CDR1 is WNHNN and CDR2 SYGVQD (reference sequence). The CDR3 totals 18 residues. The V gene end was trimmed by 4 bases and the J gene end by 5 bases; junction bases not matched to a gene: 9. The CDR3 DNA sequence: TGCGCCAGCAGTGGGGGGACTAGCGGGAGTTCAAGGACCGGGGAGCTGTTTTTT. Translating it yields CASSGGTSGSSRTGELFF.

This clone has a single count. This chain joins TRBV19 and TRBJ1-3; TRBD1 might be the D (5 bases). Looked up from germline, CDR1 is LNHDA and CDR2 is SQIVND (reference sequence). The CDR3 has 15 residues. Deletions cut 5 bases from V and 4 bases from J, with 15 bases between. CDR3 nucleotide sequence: TGTGCCAGTAGTCGTACTCGGGGACCGGGAAACACCATATATTTT. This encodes CASSRTRGPGNTIYF.

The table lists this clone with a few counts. CDR3 DNA: TGTGCCAGCATCGGGACTAGCGGAGAGACCCAGTACTTC. Its translation is CASIGTSGETQYF. The chain joins TRBV7-9 to TRBJ2-5; TRBD2 aligns across 11 bases. The CDR3 contains 13 residues. Trimming took 7 bases from V and 4 from J; bases not matched to a gene: 2. The V gene's germline CDR1 is SEHNR and CDR2 FQNEAQ (reference sequence).

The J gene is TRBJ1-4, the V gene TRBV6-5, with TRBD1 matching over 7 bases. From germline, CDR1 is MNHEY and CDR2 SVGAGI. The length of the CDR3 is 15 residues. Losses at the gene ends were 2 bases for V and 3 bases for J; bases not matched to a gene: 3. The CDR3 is CASSYDGTANEKLFF. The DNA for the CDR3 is TGTGCCAGCAGTTACGACGGGACAGCTAATGAAAAACTGTTTTTT.

As DNA, the CDR3 is TGTGCCAGCAGCTTGGACGGTACAGATACGCAGTATTTT. Encoded protein: CASSLDGTDTQYF. The gene calls are TRBV7-9 and TRBJ2-3, with no clear D. CDR3 size: 13 residues. Trimming removed 3 bases at V and 3 bases at J, with 7 bases between. CDR1 and CDR2 (germline): SEHNR, FQNEAQ (reference sequence).